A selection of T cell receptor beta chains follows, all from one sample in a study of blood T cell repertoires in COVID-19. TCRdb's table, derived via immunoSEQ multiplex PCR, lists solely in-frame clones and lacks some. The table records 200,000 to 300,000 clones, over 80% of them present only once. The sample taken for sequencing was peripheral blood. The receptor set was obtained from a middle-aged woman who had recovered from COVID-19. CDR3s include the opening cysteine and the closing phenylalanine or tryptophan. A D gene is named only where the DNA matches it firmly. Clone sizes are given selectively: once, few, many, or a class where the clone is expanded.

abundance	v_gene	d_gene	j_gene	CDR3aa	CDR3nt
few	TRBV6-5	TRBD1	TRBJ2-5	CASLRGRGETQYF	TGTGCCAGCCTCAGGGGGCGCGGAGAGACCCAGTACTTC
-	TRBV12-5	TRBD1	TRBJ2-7	CASGLGTGTDEQYF	TGTGCTAGTGGTTTGGGGACAGGGACTGACGAGCAGTACTTC
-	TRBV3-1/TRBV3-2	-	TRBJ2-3	CASSQRQGFVVNAHDTQYF	TGTGCCAGCAGCCAGCGTCAGGGATTTGTAGTTAATGCACATGATACGCAGTATTTT
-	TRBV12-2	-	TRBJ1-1	CASRQRYGSANTEAFF	TGTGCAAGTCGTCAGAGGTACGGCTCAGCGAACACTGAAGCTTTCTTT
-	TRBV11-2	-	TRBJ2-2	CASSDGLLGELFF	TGTGCCAGCAGCGATGGACTCCTCGGGGAGCTGTTTTTT
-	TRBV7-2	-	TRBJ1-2	CASRQGGNRYGYTF	TGTGCCAGCAGACAAGGGGGAAATCGGTATGGCTACACCTTC
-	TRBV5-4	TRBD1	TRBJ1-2	CASGQGDGYTF	TGTGCCAGCGGACAGGGTGATGGCTACACCTTC
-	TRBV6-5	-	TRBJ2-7	CASSPVPYYEQYF	TGTGCCAGCAGTCCAGTCCCGTACTACGAGCAGTACTTC
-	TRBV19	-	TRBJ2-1	CASSIEGRFGEQFF	TGTGCCAGTAGTATCGAGGGCAGGTTTGGTGAGCAGTTCTTC
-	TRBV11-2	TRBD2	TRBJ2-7	CASSLAGGLIYEQYF	TGTGCCAGCAGCTTAGCGGGGGGACTGATATACGAGCAGTACTTC
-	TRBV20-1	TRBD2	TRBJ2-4	CSASPLAGFLVGIQYF	TGCAGTGCTAGTCCCCTAGCGGGGTTTCTCGTGGGCATTCAGTACTTC
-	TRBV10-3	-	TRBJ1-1	CAISRGRGTEAFF	TGTGCCATCAGCAGGGGTAGAGGGACTGAAGCTTTCTTT
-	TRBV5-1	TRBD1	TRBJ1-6	CASSSLGTDNSPLHF	TGCGCCAGCAGCTCCCTAGGGACAGATAATTCACCCCTCCACTTT
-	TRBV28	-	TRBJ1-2	CASRVRLANYGYTF	TGTGCCAGCAGGGTTCGATTAGCTAACTATGGCTACACCTTC
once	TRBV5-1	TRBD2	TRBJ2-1	CASSLGGLASYNEQFF	TGCGCCAGCAGCTTGGGGGGACTAGCGTCCTACAATGAGCAGTTCTTC
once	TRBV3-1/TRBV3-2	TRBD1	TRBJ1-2	CASSLGGTGLGYTF	TGTGCCAGCAGCCTTGGCGGGACAGGGCTGGGCTACACCTTC
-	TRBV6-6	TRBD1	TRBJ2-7	CASSQQGARYEQYF	TGTGCCAGCAGTCAACAGGGGGCGCGCTACGAGCAGTACTTC
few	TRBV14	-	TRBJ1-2	CASSHGPSYGYTF	TGTGCCAGCAGCCATGGGCCGAGCTATGGCTACACCTTC
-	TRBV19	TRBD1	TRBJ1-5	CASSTRQGAGQPQHF	TGTGCCAGTAGTACGAGACAGGGGGCAGGTCAGCCCCAGCATTTT
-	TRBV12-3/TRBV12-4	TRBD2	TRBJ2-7	CASSRLAGYEQYF	TGTGCCAGCTCTCGACTAGCGGGGTACGAGCAGTACTTC
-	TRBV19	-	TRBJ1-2	CASSIVAGANYGYTF	TGTGCCAGTAGTATAGTAGCAGGGGCTAACTATGGCTACACCTTC
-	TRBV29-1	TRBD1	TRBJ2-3	CSVRDRQGPDTQYF	TGCAGCGTTCGAGACCGACAGGGGCCAGATACGCAGTATTTT
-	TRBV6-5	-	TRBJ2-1	CASSYLQGRHEQFF	TGTGCCAGCAGTTATCTACAGGGTCGGCATGAGCAGTTCTTC
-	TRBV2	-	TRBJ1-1	CASSPSEAYTEAFF	TGTGCCAGCAGTCCAAGCGAGGCCTACACTGAAGCTTTCTTT
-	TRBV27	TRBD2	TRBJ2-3	CASQPGLATDTQYF	TGTGCCAGCCAACCGGGACTAGCAACAGATACGCAGTATTTT
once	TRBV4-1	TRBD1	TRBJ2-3	CASSPRTGERTDTQYF	TGCGCCAGCAGCCCTAGAACAGGGGAACGCACAGATACGCAGTATTTT
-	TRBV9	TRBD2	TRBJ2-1	CASSVLGGASYNEQFF	TGTGCCAGCAGCGTTCTCGGGGGGGCCAGCTACAATGAGCAGTTCTTC
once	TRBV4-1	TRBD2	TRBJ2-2	CASSQDRSGLGAGELFF	TGCGCCAGCAGCCAAGATCGGTCGGGACTAGGTGCCGGGGAGCTGTTTTTT
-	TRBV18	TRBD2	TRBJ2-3	CASSPPGRGGTDTQYF	TGTGCCAGCTCACCACCGGGGCGGGGGGGCACAGATACGCAGTATTTT
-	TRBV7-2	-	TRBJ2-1	CASSLGRRRGRDEQFF	TGTGCCAGCAGCTTAGGGCGTAGGCGGGGCCGGGATGAGCAGTTCTTC
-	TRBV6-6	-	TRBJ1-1	CASSYSRETEAFF	TGTGCCAGCAGTTACTCCAGGGAAACTGAAGCTTTCTTT
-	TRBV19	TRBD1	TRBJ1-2	CASSFGTGPLRGYTF	TGTGCCAGTAGTTTCGGGACAGGCCCCCTTCGTGGCTACACCTTC
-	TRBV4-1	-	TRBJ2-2	CASSQEGLFGGTGELFF	TGCGCCAGCAGCCAAGAGGGTCTATTCGGGGGCACCGGGGAGCTGTTTTTT
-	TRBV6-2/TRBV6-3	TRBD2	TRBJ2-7	CASSSGGGSYEQYF	TGTGCCAGCAGTTCCGGGGGGGGCTCCTACGAGCAGTACTTC
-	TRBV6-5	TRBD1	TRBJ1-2	CASSYTRTGGGYGYTF	TGTGCCAGCAGTTACACCCGGACAGGGGGCGGCTATGGCTACACCTTC
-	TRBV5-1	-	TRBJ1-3	CASSSVQGTGNTIYF	TGCGCCAGCAGCTCCGTTCAGGGTACCGGAAACACCATATATTTT
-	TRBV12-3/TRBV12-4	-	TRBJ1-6	CASSSPGTSPLHF	TGTGCCAGCAGTTCCCCGGGAACTTCACCCCTCCACTTT
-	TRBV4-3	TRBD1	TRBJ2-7	CASSLSRGPLYEQYF	TGCGCCAGCAGCCTGTCCAGGGGGCCGCTCTACGAGCAGTACTTC
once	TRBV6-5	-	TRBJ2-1	CASILSSYNEQFF	TGTGCCAGCATCCTAAGCTCCTACAATGAGCAGTTCTTC
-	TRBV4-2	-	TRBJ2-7	CASSQGAVKTYEQYF	TGTGCCAGCAGCCAAGGGGCAGTCAAAACCTACGAGCAGTACTTC
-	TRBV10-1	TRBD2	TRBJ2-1	CASSESGSGGWNEQFF	TGCGCCAGCAGTGAGTCGGGAAGCGGGGGTTGGAATGAGCAGTTCTTC
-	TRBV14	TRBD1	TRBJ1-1	CASSPYRGLNTEAFF	TGTGCCAGCAGCCCTTACAGGGGTCTGAACACTGAAGCTTTCTTT
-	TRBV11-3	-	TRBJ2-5	CASSSLAQETQYF	TGTGCCAGCAGCTCTCTAGCCCAAGAGACCCAGTACTTC
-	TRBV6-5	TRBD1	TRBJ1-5	CASSHGTGPNQPQHF	TGTGCCAGCAGCCACGGGACAGGCCCCAATCAGCCCCAGCATTTT
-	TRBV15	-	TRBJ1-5	CATSSRGRQPQHF	TGTGCCACCAGCAGTAGAGGGCGCCAGCCCCAGCATTTT
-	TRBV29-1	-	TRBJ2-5	CSVEGAQETQYF	TGCAGCGTTGAGGGGGCCCAAGAGACCCAGTACTTC
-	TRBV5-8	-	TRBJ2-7	CASSFPEQYF	TGTGCCAGCAGCTTTCCTGAGCAGTACTTC
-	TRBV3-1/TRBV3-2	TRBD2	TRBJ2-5	CASRRSSSGGLHF	TGTGCCAGCAGACGGTCGTCTAGCGGGGGCCTGCACTTC
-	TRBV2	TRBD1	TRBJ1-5	CASSFFHRGRGQPQHF	TGTGCCAGCAGCTTCTTCCACAGGGGGCGCGGTCAGCCCCAGCATTTT
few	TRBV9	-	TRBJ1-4	CASSAGTPVNEKLFF	TGTGCCAGCAGCGCTGGCACCCCCGTTAATGAAAAACTGTTTTTT
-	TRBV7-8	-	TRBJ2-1	CASSLPGRRGPSYNEQFF	TGTGCCAGCAGCTTACCCGGACGGAGGGGTCCATCCTACAATGAGCAGTTCTTC
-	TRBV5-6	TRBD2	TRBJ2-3	CASSLVRASGDTDTQYF	TGTGCCAGCAGCTTGGTTAGGGCTAGCGGGGACACAGATACGCAGTATTTT
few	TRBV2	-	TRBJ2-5	CASSAEGAETQYF	TGTGCCAGCAGTGCAGAAGGAGCGGAGACCCAGTACTTC
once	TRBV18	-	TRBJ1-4	CASSPGTLNEKLFF	TGTGCCAGCTCACCAGGGACATTAAATGAAAAACTGTTTTTT
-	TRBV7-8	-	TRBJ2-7	CASSLRAGQGTLSYEQYF	TGTGCCAGCAGCTTAAGGGCCGGGCAGGGGACCCTCTCCTACGAGCAGTACTTC